These 25 T cell receptor delta chains came from one sample sequenced in a study of Vδ1+ human thymocytes. Whole-study results and caveats: Highly polyclonal TRG and TRD repertoires with Gaussian CDR3 length distributions appeared in thymus.

Antigen specificity for these receptors is unknown. RNA was extracted from the cells and then reverse transcribed. Pooled V-gene forward primers with one constant-region reverse primer generated the CDR3 amplicons by multiplex PCR. TCRdb ran CATT on the multiplex PCR reads. The profile shows about 58,000 delta-chain clones, more than 13% of them singletons. The sample taken for sequencing was Vdelta1+ gamma-delta thymocytes from the thymus. Regarding subset: FACS-sorted CD3+ TCRalphabeta- TCRVdelta1+ TCRVdelta2- thymocytes. Receptor source: a girl less than two years old who had congenital heart surgery.

This clone was observed a handful of times. This chain joins TRDV1 and TRDJ1, with TRDD3 matching over 11 bases. The CDR3 covers 21 residues. Germline V CDR1 and CDR2: TSWWSYY, QGS. V lost 0 bases and J lost 6; bases outside the gene matches: 21. The CDR3 spells CALGELFLRPLGGYGGHKLIF. CDR3 nucleotide sequence: TGTGCTCTTGGGGAACTCTTCCTACGTCCGCTTGGGGGATACGGGGGGCATAAACTCATCTTT.

The rearrangement links TRDV1 to TRDJ1, with D uncertain. Per the germline V gene, CDR1 is TSWWSYY and CDR2 is QGS. This CDR3 has 16 residues. Trimming removed 0 bases from V and 11 bases from J, with 22 bases in between. The DNA for the CDR3 is TGTGCTCTTGGGGAACTATCCCACGGGGCTCCGGGTGGCCTCATCTTT. It yields the protein CALGELSHGAPGGLIF.

The chain is built from TRDV1 and TRDJ1; unclear D gene. Trimming stripped 1 base from V and 2 bases from J, with 14 bases between. Germline V gene lookup returns CDR1 TSWWSYY and CDR2 QGS. The CDR3 sequence is 16 residues long. Written as DNA, the CDR3 is TGTGCTCTTGGGGAACGGTCCCTCTGTGGTACCGATAAACTCATCTTT. It codes for CALGERSLCGTDKLIF.

This clone occurred a few times. This specimen includes other DNA sequences encoding the same CDR3. The V gene is TRDV2, the J gene TRDJ1; 10 bases are a match to TRDD3. There are 25 residues in the CDR3. V was clipped by 0 bases and J by 2 bases; unmatched bases: 32. Germline CDR1 and CDR2: GEAIGNYY and EKD. CDR3 sequence: CACDTVSSSVGDTVGFYTVTDKLIF. CDR3 DNA sequence: TGTGCCTGTGACACCGTCTCAAGTTCGGTGGGGGATACCGTGGGCTTCTACACCGTTACCGATAAACTCATCTTT.

This clone occurred a few times. The rearrangement joins TRDV1 to TRDJ1, with unresolved D. The CDR3 runs to 16 residues. V was cut by 4 bases and J by 1 base, with 16 bases left in between. The germline V gene has CDR1 TSWWSYY and CDR2 QGS. Here the CDR3 DNA reads TGTGCTCTTGGGGCCAGACTCCCGTTTCCCACCGATAAACTCATCTTT. Protein: CALGARLPFPTDKLIF.

The chain employs TRDV1 and TRDJ1; TRDD2 matches at 7 bases. Germline lookup yields CDR1 TSWWSYY and CDR2 QGS. The V segment lost 7 bases and the J segment 0 bases; nucleotides outside the gene matches: 26. This CDR3 is 21 amino acids long. The CDR3 coding sequence is TGTGCTCTTGAGGACCTTCCTTCCCTGTACTGGAGGAAACCGTACACCGATAAACTCATCTTT. It yields the protein CALEDLPSLYWRKPYTDKLIF.

In this sample, this clone turned up a few times. The chain employs TRDV1 and TRDJ1, with 12 bases identical to TRDD3. The CDR3 contains 17 residues. Germline values: CDR1 TSWWSYY, CDR2 QGS. The V and J ends lost 2 bases and 5 bases, in that order; junction bases with no gene match: 9. CDR3 in amino acids: CALGESGGYVRPDKLIF. CDR3 DNA sequence: TGTGCTCTTGGGGAATCTGGGGGATACGTCAGGCCAGATAAACTCATCTTT.

V and J are TRDV3 and TRDJ1, with 9 bases that match TRDD3. Per germline, CDR1 TVYSNPD and CDR2 GDNSRS (reference sequence). There are 15 residues in the CDR3. J lost 4 bases, V lost 5 bases, and 14 bases had no gene match. The CDR3 here is CARRETWGIVDKLIF. The DNA for the CDR3 is TGTGCCCGGCGAGAAACCTGGGGGATCGTCGATAAACTCATCTTT.

This clone has a handful of counts. V usage is TRDV1 and J usage is TRDJ1; 9 bases agree with TRDD2. From germline, CDR1 is TSWWSYY and CDR2 QGS. This CDR3 comprises 19 residues. Unmatched junction bases numbered 18, after V lost 2 bases and J lost 5 bases. The CDR3 loop is CALGELRAFLHQATDKLIF. The CDR3 DNA reads TGTGCTCTTGGGGAATTAAGGGCCTTCCTACACCAGGCTACTGATAAACTCATCTTT.

This sequence joins TRDV1 and TRDJ1; D is ambiguous. The germline V gene has CDR1 TSWWSYY and CDR2 QGS. V lost 2 bases and J lost 8, with 18 bases in between. The CDR3 sequence is 15 residues long. The DNA of the CDR3 is TGTGCTCTTGGGGAAACCCCCACGCCCCCGGGGAAACTCATCTTT. Its translation is CALGETPTPPGKLIF.

This clone was seen a few times. The J gene is TRDJ1, the V gene TRDV1, with TRDD3 matching over 12 bases. The V gene end was trimmed by 0 bases and the J gene end by 2 bases; junction bases not matched to a gene: 16. The germline CDR1 and CDR2 sequences are TSWWSYY and QGS. The CDR3 totals 21 residues. CDR3 loop: CALGELEVLGDTPPGTDKLIF. CDR3 nucleotide sequence: TGTGCTCTTGGGGAACTAGAAGTACTGGGGGATACCCCCCCGGGTACCGATAAACTCATCTTT.

The V call is TRDV1, the J call TRDJ1, with TRDD3 matching over 10 bases. Germline loops: CDR1 TSWWSYY, CDR2 QGS. This CDR3 spans 23 amino acids. With 8 bases clipped from V and 0 bases from J, the junction kept 30 bases outside the gene matches. DNA for the CDR3: TGTGCTCTTCGCGGTTCTACCACCAATACCGGGGGATACGCAGTAGGGTACACCGATAAACTCATCTTT. Translation: CALRGSTTNTGGYAVGYTDKLIF.

About this clone itself: A read error may be the cause here, since a much bigger clone is one base away. This chain links TRDV2 with TRDJ1; 13 nucleotides line up with TRDD3. The CDR3 sequence is 19 residues long. Germline CDR1 GEAIGNYY, CDR2 EKD. CDR3 sequence reads: CARDTGTGGYAAETDKLIF. CDR3 in DNA: TGTGCCCGTGACACCGGGACTGGGGGATACGCAGCGGAGACCGATAAACTCATCTTT.

This clone turned up a few times. The chain joins TRDV1 to TRDJ1; 9 bases match TRDD3. Germline-derived CDR1 and CDR2 are TSWWSYY and QGS. The CDR3 runs 18 residues. Trimming at V came to 0 bases and at J to 3 bases, leaving 11 bases not matched to a gene. The CDR3 nucleotides are TGTGCTCTTGGGGAACTCTCAGGAGGGGGATACTGGGCCGATAAACTCATCTTT. Translated: CALGELSGGGYWADKLIF.

In this sample, this clone turned up a few times. The chain uses TRDV1 and TRDJ1, with 11 bases aligning to TRDD3. Germline CDR1 TSWWSYY, CDR2 QGS. The CDR3 is 19 residues long. V was pared by 2 bases and J by 5 bases, with 16 bases of the junction left unmatched. CDR3 DNA: TGTGCTCTTGGGGAATCCTTGCACTTGGGGGATACGCTTGCTGATAAACTCATCTTT. Translation gives CALGESLHLGDTLADKLIF.

This clone was picked up a small number of times. The junction differs from germline at one of its ends, possibly a read error. This chain links TRDV2 with TRDJ2, with 13 bases aligning to TRDD3. The CDR3 is 18 residues long. Germline CDR1 and CDR2: GEAIGNYY and EKD. CDR3 nucleotides: TGTGCCTGTGACACTTTGGTACTGGGGGATACGGTGGCAGCACAACCCTTCTTT. Its translation: CACDTLVLGDTVAAQPFF.

V gene TRDV1 combines with J gene TRDJ1; 7 bases are shared with TRDD3. Trimming at V came to 2 bases and at J to 0 bases, leaving 18 bases not matched to a gene. The CDR3 length is 20 residues. Per the germline V gene, CDR1 is TSWWSYY and CDR2 is QGS. CDR3 loop: CALGEVPMGTGAGYTDKLIF. In nucleotides, the CDR3 is TGTGCTCTTGGGGAAGTTCCCATGGGGACTGGGGCGGGGTACACCGATAAACTCATCTTT.

This clone came up a few times. The chain links TRDV1 to TRDJ1; the match to TRDD3 covers 13 bases. The germline gives CDR1 TSWWSYY, CDR2 QGS. This CDR3 is built from 21 residues. The J segment lost 3 bases and the V segment lost 2 bases, leaving 18 bases of the junction unmatched. CDR3 sequence: CALGESGSYKLGDTLADKLIF. CDR3 nucleotide sequence: TGTGCTCTTGGGGAATCTGGTTCCTACAAACTGGGGGATACGCTGGCCGATAAACTCATCTTT.

This clone appeared many times. The V gene is TRDV2, the J gene TRDJ1; possibly TRDD3 for D (6 bases). The CDR3 extends over 16 amino acids. Trimming stripped 2 bases from V and 7 bases from J, with 22 bases between. Germline V gives CDR1 GEAIGNYY, CDR2 EKD. CDR3 bases: TGTGCCTGTGACAACCCCCGGGAGGTGAGTGGGGGTAAACTCATCTTT. This sequence encodes CACDNPREVSGGKLIF.

This clone has more than one count but fewer than ten. This chain connects TRDV1 to TRDJ1; D possibly corresponds to TRDD2 (6 bases). Germline V gives CDR1 TSWWSYY, CDR2 QGS. This CDR3 contains 21 residues. Trimming removed 0 bases at V and 1 base at J, with 27 bases between. The DNA for the CDR3 is TGTGCTCTTGGGGAACTTGGTACCCTTCCCGGGGCCCTAAGGTTCACCGATAAACTCATCTTT. It yields the protein CALGELGTLPGALRFTDKLIF.

This clone was recorded a few times. V gene TRDV1 combines with J gene TRDJ1; D gene ambiguous. This CDR3 is 15 amino acids long. From germline, CDR1 is TSWWSYY and CDR2 QGS. Trimming stripped 8 bases from V and 3 bases from J, with 19 bases between. The CDR3 is CALFIGPEVSDKLIF. DNA of the CDR3: TGTGCTCTTTTTATCGGTCCGGAGGTCTCCGATAAACTCATCTTT.

V gene TRDV1 combines with J gene TRDJ1, with 8 positions matching TRDD3. The J segment lost 0 bases and the V segment lost 4 bases, leaving 25 bases of the junction unmatched. Germline V CDR1 and CDR2: TSWWSYY, QGS. The length of the CDR3 is 22 residues. This chain's CDR3 is CALGVPASYFVLGVSYTDKLIF. The CDR3 DNA follows: TGTGCTCTTGGGGTCCCCGCTTCTTACTTCGTACTGGGGGTTTCCTACACCGATAAACTCATCTTT.

This clone occurred a few times. The chain has TRDV1 and TRDJ1, with no clear D. The germline V gene has CDR1 TSWWSYY and CDR2 QGS. CDR3 length: 18 residues. V gave up 0 bases and J gave up 1 base, with 18 bases separating them. The CDR3 nucleotides are TGTGCTCTTGGGGAACTGGTGAATGACGGTACTGTCACCGATAAACTCATCTTT. Protein sequence: CALGELVNDGTVTDKLIF.

This clone was counted only a few times. The chain links TRDV1 to TRDJ1; TRDD3 matches 10 bases. CDR3 length: 19 amino acids. With V trimmed by 0 bases and J by 5 bases, 15 bases remained unmatched. CDR1 is TSWWSYY and CDR2 is QGS in the germline V gene. DNA of the CDR3: TGTGCTCTTGGGGAACTGGTCTGGGGGCCTACTGGGGGATCTGATAAACTCATCTTT. It translates to CALGELVWGPTGGSDKLIF.

The chain carries TRDV1 and TRDJ1; TRDD2 or TRDD3 may be the D gene (5 bases each). V dropped 9 bases and J dropped 0 bases, with 20 bases sitting between them. Germline CDR1 and CDR2: TSWWSYY and QGS. This CDR3 comprises 16 residues. The CDR3 here is CALVPRPGGHTDKLIF. Here the CDR3 DNA reads TGTGCTCTGGTTCCTCGCCCGGGGGGGCACACCGATAAACTCATCTTT.